This TCR beta chain was recorded in a study of shared clonotypes between healthy human individuals. The table came from immunoSEQ multiplex PCR; TCRdb's copy has only in-frame clones and leaves some out. The sample holds about 1.5 million clones, about 96% seen once. Concerning this clone itself: Its antigen is unknown.

V was trimmed by 4 bases and J by 0 bases, leaving 16 bases between them. Germline V gene sequence: CDR1 SQVTM, CDR2 ANQGSEA. There are 16 residues in the CDR3. General observations from the study: Tissues were not sampled, only blood, and their repertoires likely differ.

The chain is built from TRBV29-1 and TRBJ2-1; D remains unclear. The origin of this receptor is a man aged 30 to 39 in good health. The sequenced sample consisted of naive CD4+ T cells sorted from blood. Documented subset: CD45RA+ positively selected. For the CDR3, the DNA is TGCAGCGTTGCCTATGACAAGGGTAGCTCCTACAATGAGCAGTTCTTC. Protein: CSVAYDKGSSYNEQFF.